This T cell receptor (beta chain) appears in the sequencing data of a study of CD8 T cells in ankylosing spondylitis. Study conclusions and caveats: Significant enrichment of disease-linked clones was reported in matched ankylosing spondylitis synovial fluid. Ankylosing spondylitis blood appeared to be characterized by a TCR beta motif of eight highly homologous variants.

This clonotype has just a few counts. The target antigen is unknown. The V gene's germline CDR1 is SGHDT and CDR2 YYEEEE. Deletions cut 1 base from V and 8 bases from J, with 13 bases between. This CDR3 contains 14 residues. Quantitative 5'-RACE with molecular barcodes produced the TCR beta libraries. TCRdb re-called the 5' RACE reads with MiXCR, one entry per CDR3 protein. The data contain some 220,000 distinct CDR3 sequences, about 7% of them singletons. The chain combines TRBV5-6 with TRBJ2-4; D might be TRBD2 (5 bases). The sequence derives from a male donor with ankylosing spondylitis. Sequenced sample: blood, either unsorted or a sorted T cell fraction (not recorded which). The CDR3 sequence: CASSLTRDGDIQYF. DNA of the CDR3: TGTGCCAGCAGCTTGACGAGGGATGGGGACATTCAGTACTTC.